Sequencing of this T cell receptor (beta chain) was carried out in a study of cytomegalovirus exposure and HLA in healthy donors. About the study: Per a later analysis, the approximately 690 first-cohort and approximately 120 validation repertoires shared one platform.

Repertoires were generated with immunoSEQ multiplex PCR, while TCRdb's copy carries only in-frame clones and drops some. The sample holds about 65,000 clones, 92% seen once. Germline V gives CDR1 MNHNS, CDR2 SASEGT. Trimming took 2 bases from V and 7 from J, leaving 17 bases between them. This CDR3 comprises 16 residues. The receptor was isolated from a woman aged 18-29 years in good health and CMV-seronegative. Source material: PBMCs. J is TRBJ1-4 and V is TRBV6-1; D unresolved. CDR3 in DNA: TGTGCCAGCAGTGAATCAATCGGAGACGCCGGTGAAAAACTGTTTTTT. Encoded protein: CASSESIGDAGEKLFF.